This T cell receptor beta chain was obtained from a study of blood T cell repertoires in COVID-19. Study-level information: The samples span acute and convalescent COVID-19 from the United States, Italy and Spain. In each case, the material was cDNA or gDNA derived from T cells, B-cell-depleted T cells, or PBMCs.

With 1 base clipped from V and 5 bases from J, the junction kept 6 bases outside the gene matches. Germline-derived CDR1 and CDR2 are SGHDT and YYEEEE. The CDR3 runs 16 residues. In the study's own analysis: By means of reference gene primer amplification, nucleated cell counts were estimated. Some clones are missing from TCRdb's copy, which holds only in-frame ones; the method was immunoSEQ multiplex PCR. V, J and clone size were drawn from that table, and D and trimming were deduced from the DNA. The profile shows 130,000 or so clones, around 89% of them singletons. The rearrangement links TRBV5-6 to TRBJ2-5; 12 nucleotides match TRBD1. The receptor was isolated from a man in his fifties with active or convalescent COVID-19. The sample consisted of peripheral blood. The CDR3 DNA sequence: TGTGCCAGCAGCTTGCGGGGGACAGGGGGCGGTGAGACCCAGTACTTC. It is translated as CASSLRGTGGGETQYF.